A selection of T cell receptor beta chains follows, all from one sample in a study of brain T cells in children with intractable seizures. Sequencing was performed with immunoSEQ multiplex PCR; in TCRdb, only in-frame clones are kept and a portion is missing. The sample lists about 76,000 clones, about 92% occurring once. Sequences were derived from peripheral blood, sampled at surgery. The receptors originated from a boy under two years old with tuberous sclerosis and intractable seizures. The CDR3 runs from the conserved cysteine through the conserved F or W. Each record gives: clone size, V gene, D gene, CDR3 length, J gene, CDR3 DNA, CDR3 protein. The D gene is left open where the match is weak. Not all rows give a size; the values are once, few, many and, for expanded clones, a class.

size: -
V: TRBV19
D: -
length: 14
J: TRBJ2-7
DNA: TGTGCCAGTAGATCCGGGACAAGGAACTACGAGCAGTACTTC
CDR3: CASRSGTRNYEQYF

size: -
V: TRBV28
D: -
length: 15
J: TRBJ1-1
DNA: TGTGCCAGCAGTTTTCCAGGATGGGGACGGGCTGAAGCTTTCTTT
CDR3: CASSFPGWGRAEAFF

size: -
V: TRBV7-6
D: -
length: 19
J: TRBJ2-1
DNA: TGTGCCAGCAGCTTAGATTTTTGGATCGCAGGGGAAAGCGCCAATGAGCAGTTCTTC
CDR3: CASSLDFWIAGESANEQFF

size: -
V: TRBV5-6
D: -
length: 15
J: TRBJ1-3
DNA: TGTGCCAGCAGCTCGGGGAGCCTCTCTGGAAACACCATATATTTT
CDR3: CASSSGSLSGNTIYF

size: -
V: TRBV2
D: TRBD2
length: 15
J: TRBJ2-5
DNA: TGTGCCAGCAGGGGAGGGGCTAGCGGGGCTGAGACCCAGTACTTC
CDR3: CASRGGASGAETQYF

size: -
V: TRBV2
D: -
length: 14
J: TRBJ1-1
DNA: TGTGCCAGCATGCCCCGGTGGTTAAACACTGAAGCTTTCTTT
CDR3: CASMPRWLNTEAFF

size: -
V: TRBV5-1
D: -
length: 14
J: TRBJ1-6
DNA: TGCGCCAGCAGCAGCATCTCTAGGGAGTCACCCCTCCACTTT
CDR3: CASSSISRESPLHF

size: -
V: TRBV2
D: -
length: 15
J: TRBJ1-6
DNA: TGTGCCAGCAGTGAGGAGGGATTCTATAATTCACCCCTCCACTTT
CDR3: CASSEEGFYNSPLHF

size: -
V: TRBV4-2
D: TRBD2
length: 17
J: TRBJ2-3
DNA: TGTGCCAGCAGCCAAGTTAGACCTAGCGGGTTGACAGATACGCAGTATTTT
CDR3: CASSQVRPSGLTDTQYF

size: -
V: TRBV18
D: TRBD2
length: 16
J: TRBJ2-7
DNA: TGTGCCAGCTCACCATCCGGGACTAGCGGTTCCTACGAGCAGTACTTC
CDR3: CASSPSGTSGSYEQYF

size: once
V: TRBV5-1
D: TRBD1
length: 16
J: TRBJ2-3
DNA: TGCGCCAGCGGGACAGGGTACTACCAGAGCACAGATACGCAGTATTTT
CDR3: CASGTGYYQSTDTQYF

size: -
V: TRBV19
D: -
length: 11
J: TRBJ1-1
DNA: TGTGCCAGTAGTATTAGGGGTGAAGCTTTCTTT
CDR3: CASSIRGEAFF

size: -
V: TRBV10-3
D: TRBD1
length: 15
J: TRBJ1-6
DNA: TGTGCCATCAGTGGAGTGGGACAGGAAAATTCACCCCTCCACTTT
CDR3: CAISGVGQENSPLHF

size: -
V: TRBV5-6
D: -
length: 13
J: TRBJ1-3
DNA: TGTGCCAGCAGCTTCGGGGTTGGAAACACCATATATTTT
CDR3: CASSFGVGNTIYF

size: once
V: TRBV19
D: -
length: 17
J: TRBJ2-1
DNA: TGTGCCAGTAGTATAGTTCCTTTCGTAGGGGCCAACAATGAGCAGTTCTTC
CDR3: CASSIVPFVGANNEQFF

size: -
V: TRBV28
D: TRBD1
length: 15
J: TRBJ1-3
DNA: TGTGCCAGCAGTGGGGACAGAACCACTGGAAACACCATATATTTT
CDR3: CASSGDRTTGNTIYF

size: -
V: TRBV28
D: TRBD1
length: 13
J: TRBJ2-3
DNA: TGTGCCACCAAGGGGGCGGGCACAGATACGCAGTATTTT
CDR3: CATKGAGTDTQYF

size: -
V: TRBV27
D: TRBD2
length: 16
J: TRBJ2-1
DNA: TGTGCCAGCAGTTTATGGTCCCTAGCGGGAGCGAGTGAGCAGTTCTTC
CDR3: CASSLWSLAGASEQFF

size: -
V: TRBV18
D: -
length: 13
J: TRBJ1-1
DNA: TGTGCCAGCTCACTCGGATCGAACACTGAAGCTTTCTTT
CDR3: CASSLGSNTEAFF

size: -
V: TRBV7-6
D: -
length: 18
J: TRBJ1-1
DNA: TGTGCCAGCAGCTTAGGCAGGGGCGCTGGGCGCTCGAACACTGAAGCTTTCTTT
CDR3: CASSLGRGAGRSNTEAFF

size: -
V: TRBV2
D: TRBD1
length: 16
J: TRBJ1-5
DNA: TGTGCCAGCAGTGAAGTTGGGACAGAAGGCAATCAGCCCCAGCATTTT
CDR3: CASSEVGTEGNQPQHF

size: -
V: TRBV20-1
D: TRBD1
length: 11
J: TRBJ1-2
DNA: TGCACCGGGACAGGGGATTATGGCTACACCTTC
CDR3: CTGTGDYGYTF

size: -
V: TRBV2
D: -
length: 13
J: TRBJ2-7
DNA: TGTGCCAGCAGTGTAACAGATGCCTACGAGCAGTACTTC
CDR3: CASSVTDAYEQYF

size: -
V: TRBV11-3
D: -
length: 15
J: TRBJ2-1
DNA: TGTGCCAGCAGCCAAGAGGGCCAGGGGGGCAATGAGCAGTTCTTC
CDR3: CASSQEGQGGNEQFF

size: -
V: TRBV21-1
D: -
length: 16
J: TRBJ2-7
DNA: TGTGCCAGCAGCAAAGTTCTTCCGAGCGGTTCCTACGAGCAGTACTTC
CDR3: CASSKVLPSGSYEQYF

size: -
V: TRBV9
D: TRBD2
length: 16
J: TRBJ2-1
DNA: TGTGCCAGCAGCGGGACTAGCGGGAGCTCCTACAATGAGCAGTTCTTC
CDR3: CASSGTSGSSYNEQFF

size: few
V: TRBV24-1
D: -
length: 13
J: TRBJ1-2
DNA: TGTGCCACCAGTGATTTGGCTAACTATGGCTACACCTTC
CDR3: CATSDLANYGYTF

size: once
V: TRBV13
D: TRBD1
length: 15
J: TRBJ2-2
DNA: TGTGCCAGCAGCCTGGTACAGGGGTTCACCGGGGAGCTGTTTTTT
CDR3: CASSLVQGFTGELFF

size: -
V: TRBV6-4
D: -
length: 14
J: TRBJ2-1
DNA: TGTGCCAGCAGTGACCGGGACACCTACAATGAGCAGTTCTTC
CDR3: CASSDRDTYNEQFF

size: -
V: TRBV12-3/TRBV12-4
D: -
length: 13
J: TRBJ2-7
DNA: TGTGCCAGCAGTTATAGGGCCGGGGACGAGCAGTACTTC
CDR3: CASSYRAGDEQYF

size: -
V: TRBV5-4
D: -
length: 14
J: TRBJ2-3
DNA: TGTGCCAGCAGTTCTACCCTGGCTGCTGATACGCAGTATTTT
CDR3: CASSSTLAADTQYF

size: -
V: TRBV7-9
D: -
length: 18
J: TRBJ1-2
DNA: TGTGCCAGCAGCTTAATTTCCCCTGCGACAGGCCCTAACTATGGCTACACCTTC
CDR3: CASSLISPATGPNYGYTF

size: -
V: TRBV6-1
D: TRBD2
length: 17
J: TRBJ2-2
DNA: TGTGCCAGCAGTGGCCCCGGACTAGCGGGGAACACCGGGGAGCTGTTTTTT
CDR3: CASSGPGLAGNTGELFF

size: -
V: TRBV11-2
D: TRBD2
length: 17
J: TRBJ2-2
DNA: TGTGCCAGCAGCTTCTCTCCGGGACTAGCGCCCACCGGGGAGCTGTTTTTT
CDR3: CASSFSPGLAPTGELFF

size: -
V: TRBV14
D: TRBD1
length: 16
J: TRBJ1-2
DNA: TGTGCCAGCAGCCAAGTCCGATTAGGGGGCTTCTATGGCTACACCTTC
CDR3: CASSQVRLGGFYGYTF

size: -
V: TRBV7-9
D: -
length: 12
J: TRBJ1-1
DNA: TGTGCCAGCAGCCCGCGGCACACTGAAGCTTTCTTT
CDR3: CASSPRHTEAFF

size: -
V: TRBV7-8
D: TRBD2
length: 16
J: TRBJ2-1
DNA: TGTGCCAGCAGCCCCGGAATAGCGGGAGGAGCCAATGAGCAGTTCTTC
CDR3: CASSPGIAGGANEQFF

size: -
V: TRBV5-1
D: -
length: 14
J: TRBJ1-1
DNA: TGCGCCAGCAGCCTAACTCCTAGGAACACTGAAGCTTTCTTT
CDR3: CASSLTPRNTEAFF

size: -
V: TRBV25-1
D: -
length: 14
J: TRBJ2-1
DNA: TGTGCCAGCAAGGACCCGAGCTCCTACAATGAGCAGTTCTTC
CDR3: CASKDPSSYNEQFF

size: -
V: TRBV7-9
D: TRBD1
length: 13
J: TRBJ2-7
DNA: TGTGCCAGCAGCCTGACAGGGGAAGGCGAGCAGTACTTC
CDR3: CASSLTGEGEQYF

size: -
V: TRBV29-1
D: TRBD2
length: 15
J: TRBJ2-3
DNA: TGCAGCGTTGACCGACCGGGGGGGCTCTCAGATACGCAGTATTTT
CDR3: CSVDRPGGLSDTQYF

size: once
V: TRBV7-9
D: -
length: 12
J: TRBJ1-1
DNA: TGTGCCAGCAGCTTCAGGAACACTGAAGCTTTCTTT
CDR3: CASSFRNTEAFF

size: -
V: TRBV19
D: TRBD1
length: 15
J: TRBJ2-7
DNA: TGTGCCAGTAGTACCGTATCAGGACAGGCCTACGAGCAGTACTTC
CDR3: CASSTVSGQAYEQYF

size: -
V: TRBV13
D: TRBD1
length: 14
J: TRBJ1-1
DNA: TGTGCCAGCAGCTTGTTTAGGGGACAGGGGAATGGTTTCTTT
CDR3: CASSLFRGQGNGFF

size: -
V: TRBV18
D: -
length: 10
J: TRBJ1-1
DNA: TGTGCCAGCTCGAACACTGAAGCTTTCTTT
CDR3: CASSNTEAFF

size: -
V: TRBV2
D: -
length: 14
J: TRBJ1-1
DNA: TGTGCCAGCAGTGACCCCCGGGGGCCAGGTGAAGCTTTCTTT
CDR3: CASSDPRGPGEAFF